The rows below give T cell receptor beta chains drawn from one sample of a study of cytomegalovirus exposure and HLA in healthy donors. TCRdb keeps only in-frame clones here, not all; method: immunoSEQ multiplex PCR. Among roughly 240,000 clones listed, approximately 78% were seen once. Sequencing was performed on PBMCs. The receptors derive from a boy under 18 in good health and CMV-seronegative. Each CDR3 is given with its conserved first and last residue. D genes are given only for firm matches. Expanded clones are given a class, and other clones once, few, many or no size at all.

CASSLGLGGYNEQFF	TGTGCCAGCAGTTTAGGTTTGGGGGGCTACAATGAGCAGTTCTTC	TRBJ2-1	TRBV27	-	-
CASSPGTGGLNQPQHF	TGTGCCAGCTCACCAGGGACAGGGGGGCTTAATCAGCCCCAGCATTTT	TRBJ1-5	TRBV18	TRBD1	-
CASSLGLGTSGEEQFF	TGTGCCAGCAGCTTAGGTCTTGGGACTAGCGGGGAGGAGCAGTTCTTC	TRBJ2-1	TRBV7-3	TRBD2	-
CASSQTRGHGANVLTF	TGTGCCAGCAGCCAGACCAGGGGGCATGGGGCCAACGTCCTGACTTTC	TRBJ2-6	TRBV2	TRBD1	-
CASSPLDRPYEQYF	TGTGCTAGCAGCCCACTGGACAGACCCTACGAGCAGTACTTC	TRBJ2-7	TRBV7-7	-	few
CASQPGGPVYEQYF	TGTGCCAGCCAACCAGGGGGGCCGGTCTACGAGCAGTACTTC	TRBJ2-7	TRBV6-5	-	-
CASSSSGGGAKTGELFF	TGCGCCAGCAGCTCAAGTGGCGGGGGGGCCAAAACCGGGGAGCTGTTTTTT	TRBJ2-2	TRBV5-1	TRBD2	few
CASSQDGGANLADTQYF	TGCGCCAGCAGCCAAGATGGGGGGGCCAATTTGGCAGATACGCAGTATTTT	TRBJ2-3	TRBV4-1	-	-
CANTRHRGANTGELFF	TGCGCCAACACTCGCCACAGGGGCGCGAACACCGGGGAGCTGTTTTTT	TRBJ2-2	TRBV23-1	TRBD1	-
CASSRQGLAETQYF	TGTGCCAGCAGTCGACAGGGACTAGCGGAGACCCAGTACTTC	TRBJ2-5	TRBV6-5	TRBD2	-
CATKTTGTGTYEQYF	TGTGCCACTAAGACCACCGGGACAGGCACCTACGAGCAGTACTTC	TRBJ2-7	TRBV27	TRBD1	-
CASRGGQEDGYTF	TGTGCCAGCAGAGGGGGCCAGGAGGATGGCTACACCTTC	TRBJ1-2	TRBV7-6	TRBD1	-
CASSYPGTGDDGYTF	TGTGCCAGCAGTTACCCCGGGACAGGGGATGATGGCTACACCTTC	TRBJ1-2	TRBV6-6	TRBD1	-
CASGSEGLLNTEAFF	TGTGCTAGTGGTTCGGAGGGACTGCTGAACACTGAAGCTTTCTTT	TRBJ1-1	TRBV12-5	-	-
CASSASGGLISEAFF	TGTGCCAGCAGCGCGTCGGGGGGCTTGATCTCTGAAGCTTTCTTT	TRBJ1-1	TRBV2	-	-
CASSLRGLRDNSPLHF	TGTGCCAGCAGTCTGCGCGGGCTTCGGGATAATTCACCCCTCCACTTT	TRBJ1-6	TRBV27	-	-
CASSPATGFNIQYF	TGTGCCAGCAGCCCAGCGACAGGGTTCAACATTCAGTACTTC	TRBJ2-4	TRBV7-6	TRBD1	once
CASSLRTGDESGYTF	TGCGCCAGCAGCTTACGGACAGGGGATGAGAGCGGCTACACCTTC	TRBJ1-2	TRBV5-1	TRBD1	-
CASSSPASSRCEQFF	TGTGCCAGCAGCTCGCCAGCCTCCTCGAGGTGTGAGCAGTTCTTC	TRBJ2-1	TRBV7-6	-	-
CASSFGVFDQPQHF	TGTGCCAGCAGTTTCGGGGTCTTTGATCAGCCCCAGCATTTT	TRBJ1-5	TRBV2	-	once
CASSLSGSATEAFF	TGTGCCAGCAGCTTATCAGGGTCCGCCACTGAAGCTTTCTTT	TRBJ1-1	TRBV7-8	-	once
CASSSLGDSQYF	TGTGCCAGCAGCTCCTTGGGGGACAGCCAGTACTTC	TRBJ2-5	TRBV7-2	TRBD1	-
CASSKTGTGNYEQYF	TGTGCCAGCAGTAAAACCGGGACAGGAAACTACGAGCAGTACTTC	TRBJ2-7	TRBV6-6	TRBD1	-
CASSLRGSNSYEQYF	TGTGCCAGCAGCCTACGGGGGTCCAACTCCTACGAGCAGTACTTC	TRBJ2-7	TRBV7-2	-	once
CASSDPGQGSEAFF	TGTGCCAGCAGTGATCCGGGACAGGGCTCTGAAGCTTTCTTT	TRBJ1-1	TRBV25-1	TRBD1	few
CASSYSGEGYGYTF	TGTGCCAGCAGTTACTCCGGGGAAGGCTATGGCTACACCTTC	TRBJ1-2	TRBV6-5	-	-
CASSVGGHGSYEQYF	TGTGCCAGCAGCGTAGGGGGACACGGCTCCTACGAGCAGTACTTC	TRBJ2-7	TRBV9	-	-
CASSVTGGSYETQYF	TGTGCCAGCAGCGTGACAGGGGGCAGTTATGAGACCCAGTACTTC	TRBJ2-5	TRBV9	TRBD1	-
CASSEAGFYGYTF	TGTGCCAGCAGTGAAGCAGGGTTTTATGGCTACACCTTC	TRBJ1-2	TRBV25-1	-	-
CAWSVGQGYEQYF	TGTGCCTGGAGTGTAGGACAGGGGTACGAGCAGTACTTC	TRBJ2-7	TRBV30	TRBD1	-
CASSSTGGAGQGGQPQHF	TGTGCCAGCAGCTCAACCGGGGGGGCGGGACAGGGGGGTCAGCCCCAGCATTTT	TRBJ1-5	TRBV7-8	TRBD1	-
CASSSKFWRGAGANVLTF	TGCGCCAGCAGCAGTAAGTTCTGGAGGGGCGCTGGGGCCAACGTCCTGACTTTC	TRBJ2-6	TRBV5-1	-	-
CASSYSRAGGGYTF	TGTGCCAGCAGTTACTCGAGAGCAGGGGGTGGCTACACCTTC	TRBJ1-2	TRBV6-5	TRBD1	-
CASSPSVDTYGYTF	TGTGCCAGCAGTCCTTCGGTGGACACCTATGGCTACACCTTC	TRBJ1-2	TRBV27	-	-
CASSRRQGYSNQPQHF	TGTGCCAGTAGTCGTCGACAGGGCTATAGCAATCAGCCCCAGCATTTT	TRBJ1-5	TRBV19	TRBD1	-
CATSRGIGQGHYEQYF	TGTGCCACCAGCAGAGGGATCGGACAGGGGCATTACGAGCAGTACTTC	TRBJ2-7	TRBV15	TRBD1	-
CASSSQGAENGYTF	TGCGCCAGCAGCTCACAGGGGGCCGAAAATGGCTACACCTTC	TRBJ1-2	TRBV5-1	TRBD1	-
CASSLGLTPEAFF	TGCGCCAGCAGCTTGGGGCTTACCCCTGAAGCTTTCTTT	TRBJ1-1	TRBV5-1	-	-
CASSPEPGLMYEQYF	TGTGCCAGCAGCCCAGAACCCGGACTTATGTACGAGCAGTACTTC	TRBJ2-7	TRBV9	-	few
CASSVDRGVYGYTF	TGTGCCAGCAGCGTAGACAGGGGTGTCTATGGCTACACCTTC	TRBJ1-2	TRBV9	TRBD1	-
CASSIQPRMNTEAFF	TGTGCCAGTAGTATACAGCCTAGAATGAACACTGAAGCTTTCTTT	TRBJ1-1	TRBV19	-	-
CASRPGTGKVFF	TGTGCCAGCAGGCCCGGGACAGGTAAAGTTTTCTTT	TRBJ1-1	TRBV6-5	TRBD1	-
CASSRRGGQGAGGYTF	TGTGCCAGCAGCCGCCGCGGGGGACAGGGGGCGGGGGGCTACACCTTC	TRBJ1-2	TRBV7-2	TRBD1	-
CSVDGGQGFTNTEAFF	TGCAGCGTTGACGGCGGACAGGGGTTTACGAACACTGAAGCTTTCTTT	TRBJ1-1	TRBV29-1	TRBD1	-
CASSESPRGQPQHF	TGCGCCAGCAGTGAGTCCCCCAGGGGACAGCCCCAGCATTTT	TRBJ1-5	TRBV10-2	-	few
CASSDRGHEDTQYF	TGTGCCAGCAGCGACAGGGGTCATGAAGATACGCAGTATTTT	TRBJ2-3	TRBV27	TRBD1	-
CASSWGQGRSYEQYF	TGTGCCAGCAGCTGGGGACAGGGTCGATCCTACGAGCAGTACTTC	TRBJ2-7	TRBV11-2	TRBD1	once
CASSPRSGGEYHGYTF	TGTGCCAGCTCACCACGGAGCGGGGGTGAATATCACGGCTACACCTTC	TRBJ1-2	TRBV18	-	few